These 4 T cell receptor beta chains share one sample of origin, sequenced in a study of T cells in Graves' hyperthyroidism and ophthalmopathy. The source material, RNA transcripts, was used to amplify TCR beta CDR3 regions. Using the HTBI primer set, a first-round RT-PCR was run on the TCR CDR3. TCRdb re-called the multiplex PCR reads with MiXCR, one entry per CDR3 protein. The table shows approximately 570,000 distinct CDR3 sequences, with less than 20% occurring only once. Input material: blood. These receptors were collected from a man in his forties or fifties with Graves' ophthalmopathy.

The chain carries TRBV5-1 and TRBJ2-1; 10 nucleotides agree with TRBD2. The CDR3 is 17 amino acids. J was trimmed by 6 bases and V by 0 bases; bases with no gene match: 9. Germline loops: CDR1 SGHRS, CDR2 YFSETQ. In DNA form, the CDR3 reads TGCGCCAGCAGCTTGGGGGGGGTAGCGGGAGGCCTCAATGAGCAGTTCTTC. It yields the protein CASSLGGVAGGLNEQFF. The variable domain in full, with the rest retrieved from reference TRBV5-1 and TRBJ2-1, is KAGVTQTPRYLIKTRGQQVTLSCSPISGHRSVSWYQQTPGQGLQFLFEYFSETQRNKGNFPGRFSGRQFSNSRSEMNVSTLELGDSALYLCASSLGGVAGGLNEQFFGPGTRLTVL.

The genes are TRBV20-1 and TRBJ2-5; no clear D gene. Germline CDR1 and CDR2: DFQATT and SNEGSKA (reference sequence). This CDR3 region has 12 residues. V lost 2 bases and J lost 2, with 6 bases in between. The CDR3 protein is CSARHGQETQYF. In DNA, the CDR3 is TGCAGTGCTAGACACGGGCAAGAGACCCAGTACTTC.

This chain links TRBV28 with TRBJ2-7; D may match TRBD1 or TRBD2 (6 bases each). Germline V gives CDR1 MDHEN, CDR2 SYDVKM. Deletions cut 6 bases from V and 3 bases from J, with 18 bases between. The CDR3 extends over 15 amino acids. CDR3 sequence (DNA): TGTGCCAGCAGGAGGGGGGACGGAGGTTACTACGAGCAGTACTTC. Protein: CASRRGDGGYYEQYF.

V and J are TRBV3-1 and TRBJ1-4, with TRBD1 as a possible D gene (6 bases). Germline V gene data show CDR1 as LGHDT and CDR2 as YNNKEL (reference sequence). Trimming took off 4 bases at V and 6 bases at J, with 15 bases between the two ends. This CDR3 has 15 residues. CDR3 region: CASSRRGQKDEKLFF. For the CDR3, the DNA is TGTGCCAGCAGCCGGAGAGGACAGAAAGATGAAAAACTGTTTTTT.